What follows are 6 T cell receptor beta chains derived from one specimen sequenced in a study of regulatory T cells in long-lasting Graves disease. CDR3-region Arm-PCR and iRepertoire HTBI primers produced the TCR beta libraries. TCRdb recomputed calls from the multiplex PCR reads with MiXCR, one row per CDR3 protein. The sample includes roughly 530,000 distinct CDR3 sequences, roughly 15% of them seen just once. Sample time point: newly diagnosed GD, antithyroid drugs for less than 3 months. PBMC-extracted RNA yielded the TCR library. The same sample was also used in a study of T cells in Graves' hyperthyroidism and ophthalmopathy.

The sample here was peripheral blood mononuclear cells (PBMCs), taken at new diagnosis, from a patient treated with antithyroid drugs. Receptors were obtained from a woman aged 40-65 years with Graves disease.

A few counts support this clonotype. The chain recombines TRBV3-1 with TRBJ1-6; no reliable D call. Germline CDR1 and CDR2: LGHDT and YNNKEL (reference sequence). V was clipped by 11 bases and J by 2 bases, with 10 bases between them. The CDR3 consists of 13 residues. The CDR3 DNA follows: TGTGCCTCGGCGGTTACCTATAATTCACCCCTCCACTTT. Protein product: CASAVTYNSPLHF.

The V and J genes are TRBV6-1 and TRBJ2-7; D is unresolved. V dropped 1 base and J dropped 2 bases, with 12 bases sitting between them. Germline V gene lookup returns CDR1 MNHNS and CDR2 SASEGT. The CDR3 contains 15 residues. The CDR3: CASSEVVGQTYEQYF. In nucleotides, the CDR3 is TGTGCCAGCAGTGAAGTTGTTGGCCAGACCTACGAGCAGTACTTC.

V gene TRBV6-2 or TRBV6-3 combines with J gene TRBJ2-3, with D perhaps TRBD2 (5 bases). V was shortened by 6 bases and J by 7 bases, with 26 bases between the two germline ends. This CDR3 spans 17 amino acids. In germline, CDR1 is MNHEY, CDR2 SVGEGT. The CDR3 DNA reads TGTGCCAGCAGCCACGGGGAAACTATCAGCCCCGGGAATACGCAGTATTTT. Amino acid sequence: CASSHGETISPGNTQYF.

The CDR3 nucleotides are TGTGCCAGTAGTAGGGCTGGGGGAGCTTTAGACAATGAGCAGTTCTTC. It is translated as CASSRAGGALDNEQFF. The V gene is TRBV19, the J gene TRBJ2-1; either TRBD1 or TRBD2 may fit D (5 bases each). With 4 bases removed from V and 5 bases from J, the gap between germline ends came to 18 bases. CDR3 length equals 16 residues. Germline V gene data show CDR1 as LNHDA and CDR2 as SQIVND (reference sequence).

This clonotype was recorded many times. This sequence joins TRBV27 and TRBJ1-1; maybe TRBD1 (5 bases). The CDR3 sequence is 13 residues long. V lost 4 bases and J lost 2, with 8 bases in between. Germline CDR1 MNHEY, CDR2 SMNVEV (reference sequence). The chain's CDR3 is CASSWGVNTEAFF. As DNA, the CDR3 is TGTGCCAGCAGTTGGGGGGTAAACACTGAAGCTTTCTTT.

V is TRBV19 and J is TRBJ2-1; D possibly corresponds to TRBD1 (6 bases). Germline V lookup: CDR1 LNHDA, CDR2 SQIVND (reference sequence). This CDR3 is built from 20 residues. Trimming stripped 1 base from V and 0 bases from J, with 22 bases between. CDR3: CASSIGGQRDPISSYNEQFF. The CDR3 nucleotides read TGTGCCAGTAGTATAGGCGGACAGAGGGACCCTATTAGCTCCTACAATGAGCAGTTCTTC.